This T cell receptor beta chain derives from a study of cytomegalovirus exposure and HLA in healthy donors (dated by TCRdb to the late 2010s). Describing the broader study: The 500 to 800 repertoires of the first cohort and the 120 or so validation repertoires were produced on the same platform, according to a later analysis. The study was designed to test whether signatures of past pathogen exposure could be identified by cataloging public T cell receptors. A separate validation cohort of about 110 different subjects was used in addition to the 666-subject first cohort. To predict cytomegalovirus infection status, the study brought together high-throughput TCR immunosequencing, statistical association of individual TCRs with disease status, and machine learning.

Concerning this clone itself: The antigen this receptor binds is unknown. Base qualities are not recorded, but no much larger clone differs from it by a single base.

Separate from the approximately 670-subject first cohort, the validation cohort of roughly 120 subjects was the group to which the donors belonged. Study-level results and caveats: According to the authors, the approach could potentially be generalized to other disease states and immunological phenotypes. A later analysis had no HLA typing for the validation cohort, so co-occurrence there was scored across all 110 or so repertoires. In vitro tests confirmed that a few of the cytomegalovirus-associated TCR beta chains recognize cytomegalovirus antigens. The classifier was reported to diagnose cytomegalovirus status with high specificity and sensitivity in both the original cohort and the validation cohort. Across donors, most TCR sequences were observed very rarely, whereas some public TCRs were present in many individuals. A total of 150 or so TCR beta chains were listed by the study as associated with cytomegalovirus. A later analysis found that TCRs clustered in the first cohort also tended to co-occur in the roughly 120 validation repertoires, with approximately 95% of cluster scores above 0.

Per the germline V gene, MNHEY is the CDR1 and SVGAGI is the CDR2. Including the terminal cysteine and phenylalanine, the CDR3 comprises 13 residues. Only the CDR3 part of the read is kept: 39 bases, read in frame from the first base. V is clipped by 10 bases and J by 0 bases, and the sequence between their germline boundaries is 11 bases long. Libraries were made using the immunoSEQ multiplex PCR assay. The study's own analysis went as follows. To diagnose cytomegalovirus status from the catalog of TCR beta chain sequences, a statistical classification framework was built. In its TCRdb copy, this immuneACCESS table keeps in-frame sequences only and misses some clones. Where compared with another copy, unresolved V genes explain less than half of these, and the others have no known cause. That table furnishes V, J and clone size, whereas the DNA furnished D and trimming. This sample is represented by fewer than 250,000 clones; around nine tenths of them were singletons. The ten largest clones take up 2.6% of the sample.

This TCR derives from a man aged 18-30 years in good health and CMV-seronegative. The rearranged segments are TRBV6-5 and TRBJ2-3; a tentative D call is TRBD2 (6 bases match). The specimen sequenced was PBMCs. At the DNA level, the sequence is TGTGCCACACTAGCTCCTAGCACAGATACGCAGTATTTT. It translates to CATLAPSTDTQYF.